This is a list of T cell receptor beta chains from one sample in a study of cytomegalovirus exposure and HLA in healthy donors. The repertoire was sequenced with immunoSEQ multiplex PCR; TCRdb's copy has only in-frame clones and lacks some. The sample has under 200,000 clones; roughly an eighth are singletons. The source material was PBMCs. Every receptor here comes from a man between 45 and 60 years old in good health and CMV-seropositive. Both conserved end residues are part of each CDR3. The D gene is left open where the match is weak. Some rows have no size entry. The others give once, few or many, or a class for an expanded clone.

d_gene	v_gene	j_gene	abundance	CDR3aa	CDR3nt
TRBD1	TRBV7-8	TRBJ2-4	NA	CASSLTTGAKNIQYF	TGTGCCAGCAGCCTAACGACAGGGGCAAAAAACATTCAGTACTTC
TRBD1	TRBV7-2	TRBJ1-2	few	CASSLQGQGSLRGYTF	TGTGCCAGCAGCTTACAGGGACAGGGGTCCCTGCGGGGCTACACCTTC
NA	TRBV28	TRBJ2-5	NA	CASSFWTNQETQYF	TGTGCCAGCAGTTTTTGGACTAACCAAGAGACCCAGTACTTC
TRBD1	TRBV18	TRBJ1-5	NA	CASSPDRGGQPQHF	TGTGCCAGCTCACCGGACAGGGGCGGCCAGCCCCAGCATTTT
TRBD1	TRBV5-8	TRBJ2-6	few	CASSGGSGANVLTF	TGTGCCAGCTCAGGGGGCTCTGGGGCCAACGTCCTGACTTTC
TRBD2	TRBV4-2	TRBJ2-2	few	CASSQGGTVGGELFF	TGTGCCAGCAGCCAGGGGGGGACCGTCGGAGGGGAGCTGTTTTTT
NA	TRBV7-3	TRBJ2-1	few	CASSAGGSYNEQFF	TGTGCCAGCAGCGCAGGGGGGTCCTACAATGAGCAGTTCTTC
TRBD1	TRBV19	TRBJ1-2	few	CASSRPGQGYGYTF	TGTGCCAGTAGTAGACCGGGACAGGGCTATGGCTACACCTTC
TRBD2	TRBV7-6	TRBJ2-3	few	CASSLQRGGGADTQYF	TGTGCCAGCAGCTTACAGCGGGGGGGTGGGGCAGATACGCAGTATTTT
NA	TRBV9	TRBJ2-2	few	CASSVGGLNTGELFF	TGTGCCAGCAGCGTCGGGGGATTGAACACCGGGGAGCTGTTTTTT
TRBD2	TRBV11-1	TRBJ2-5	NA	CASSLKLAGARETQYF	TGTGCCAGCAGCTTAAAACTAGCGGGGGCCAGGGAGACCCAGTACTTC
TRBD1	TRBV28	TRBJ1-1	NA	CASSFLPGTGGVSNTEAFF	TGTGCCAGCAGTTTTTTGCCCGGGACAGGGGGCGTGAGTAACACTGAAGCTTTCTTT
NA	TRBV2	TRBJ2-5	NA	CASSEVTYRGETQYF	TGTGCCAGCAGTGAAGTGACATATAGGGGGGAGACCCAGTACTTC
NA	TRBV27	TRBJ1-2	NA	CASTEVGNHLYGYTF	TGTGCCAGCACGGAGGTCGGAAACCACCTCTATGGCTACACCTTC
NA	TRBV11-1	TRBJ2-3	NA	CASSLAISTDTQYF	TGTGCCAGCAGCCTCGCGATAAGCACAGATACGCAGTATTTT
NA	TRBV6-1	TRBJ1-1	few	CASRSVAAINTEAFF	TGTGCCAGCAGATCGGTGGCGGCTATAAACACTGAAGCTTTCTTT
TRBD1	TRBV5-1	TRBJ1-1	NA	CASSPGTGGVLTEAFF	TGCGCCAGCAGCCCGGGGACAGGGGGCGTTCTCACTGAAGCTTTCTTT
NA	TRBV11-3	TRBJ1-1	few	CASSRIDRLNTEAFF	TGTGCCAGCAGCAGAATCGACAGGTTGAACACTGAAGCTTTCTTT
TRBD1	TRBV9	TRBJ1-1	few	CASSTLGQGTEAFF	TGTGCCAGCAGCACCTTAGGACAGGGCACTGAAGCTTTCTTT
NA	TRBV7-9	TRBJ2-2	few	CASSSVQSNTGELFF	TGTGCCAGCAGCTCGGTACAGTCGAACACCGGGGAGCTGTTTTTT
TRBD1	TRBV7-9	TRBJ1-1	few	CASSRQGATEAFF	TGTGCCAGCAGCCGACAGGGGGCCACTGAAGCTTTCTTT
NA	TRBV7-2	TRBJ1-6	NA	CASSLSQGTRSPLHF	TGTGCCAGCAGCCTGAGCCAGGGAACGAGGTCACCCCTCCACTTT
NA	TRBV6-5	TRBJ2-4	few	CASSRVALAKNIQYF	TGTGCCAGCAGTCGGGTAGCGTTAGCCAAAAACATTCAGTACTTC
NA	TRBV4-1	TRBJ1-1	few	CASSHLTVNTEAFF	TGCGCCAGCAGCCACCTGACAGTGAACACTGAAGCTTTCTTT
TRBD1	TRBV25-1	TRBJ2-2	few	CASSEGDRGRYRTGELFF	TGTGCCAGCAGTGAAGGGGACAGGGGTCGTTACCGCACCGGGGAGCTGTTTTTT
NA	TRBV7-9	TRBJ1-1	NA	CATNWGDTEAFF	TGTGCCACCAATTGGGGGGACACTGAAGCTTTCTTT
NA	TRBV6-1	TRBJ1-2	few	CASREGLRLGYTF	TGTGCCAGCAGGGAGGGGCTGAGGTTGGGCTACACCTTC
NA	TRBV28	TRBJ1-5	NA	CASQVQGGNQPQHF	TGTGCCAGCCAGGTCCAAGGGGGCAATCAGCCCCAGCATTTT
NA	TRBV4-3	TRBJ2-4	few	CASSQDSGLAKNIQYF	TGCGCCAGCAGCCAAGATTCAGGCCTAGCCAAAAACATTCAGTACTTC
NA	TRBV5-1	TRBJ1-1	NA	CASSFDRMTTEAFF	TGCGCCAGCAGCTTTGACAGGATGACCACTGAAGCTTTCTTT
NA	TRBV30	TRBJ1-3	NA	CAWSPKRVYGNTIYF	TGTGCCTGGAGCCCCAAGCGGGTATATGGAAACACCATATATTTT
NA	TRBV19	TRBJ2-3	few	CASSIDFSGFGGYTDTQYF	TGTGCCAGTAGTATAGATTTCTCGGGGTTCGGAGGTTACACAGATACGCAGTATTTT
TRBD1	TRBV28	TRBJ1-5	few	CAHKGAGQTLNQPQHF	TGTGCCCATAAGGGGGCGGGACAGACTCTCAATCAGCCCCAGCATTTT
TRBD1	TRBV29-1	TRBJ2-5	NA	CSAGTGVAETQYF	TGCAGCGCCGGGACAGGGGTTGCAGAGACCCAGTACTTC
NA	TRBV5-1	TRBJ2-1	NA	CASSLSSPGLRNEQFF	TGCGCCAGCAGTCTCTCGTCGCCTGGGCTCCGCAATGAGCAGTTCTTC
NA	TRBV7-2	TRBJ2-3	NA	CASSLVGGADTQYF	TGTGCCAGCAGCTTAGTCGGGGGAGCAGATACGCAGTATTTT
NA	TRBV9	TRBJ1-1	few	CASSVMELNTEAFF	TGTGCCAGCAGCGTCATGGAGCTTAACACTGAAGCTTTCTTT
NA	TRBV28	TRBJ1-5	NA	CASSFTGQPQHF	TGTGCCAGCAGTTTTACAGGTCAGCCCCAGCATTTT
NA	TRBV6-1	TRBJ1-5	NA	CASSEVVFSNQPQHF	TGTGCCAGCAGTGAAGTCGTGTTTAGCAATCAGCCCCAGCATTTT
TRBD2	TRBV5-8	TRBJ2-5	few	CASSLGLAGGPYQETQYF	TGTGCCAGCAGCTTGGGACTAGCGGGGGGCCCGTACCAAGAGACCCAGTACTTC
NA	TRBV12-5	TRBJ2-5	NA	CASGASFGGETQYF	TGTGCTAGTGGGGCTTCGTTCGGGGGAGAGACCCAGTACTTC
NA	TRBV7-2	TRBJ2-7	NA	CASSPGRSQSYEQYF	TGTGCCAGCAGCCCAGGGCGGTCGCAATCCTACGAGCAGTACTTC
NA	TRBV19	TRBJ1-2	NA	CASSTPGELYGYTF	TGTGCCAGTAGTACCCCGGGGGAACTCTATGGCTACACCTTC
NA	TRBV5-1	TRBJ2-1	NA	CASSVPGGSGPSEQFF	TGCGCCAGCAGCGTCCCCGGTGGTAGCGGTCCTTCCGAGCAGTTCTTC
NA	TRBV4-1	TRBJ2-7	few	CASSQDAGLAYEQYF	TGCGCCAGCAGCCAAGACGCGGGGTTAGCCTACGAGCAGTACTTC
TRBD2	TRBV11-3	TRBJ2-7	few	CASSLRGVYEQYF	TGTGCCAGCAGCTTGCGGGGGGTCTACGAGCAGTACTTC
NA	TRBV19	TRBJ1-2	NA	CATTKYDYGYTF	TGTGCCACTACCAAGTATGATTATGGCTACACCTTC
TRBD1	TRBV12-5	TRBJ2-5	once	CASGLALFADRDLETQYF	TGTGCTAGTGGTTTGGCACTATTCGCCGACAGGGACCTCGAGACCCAGTACTTC
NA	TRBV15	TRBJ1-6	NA	CATSRGGGENSPLHF	TGTGCCACCAGCAGAGGCGGGGGGGAAAATTCACCCCTCCACTTT
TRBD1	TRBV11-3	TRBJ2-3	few	CASGKSPGQGTDTQYF	TGTGCCAGCGGAAAAAGCCCGGGACAGGGGACAGATACGCAGTATTTT
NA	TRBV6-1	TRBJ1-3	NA	CASTARSGNTIYF	TGTGCCAGCACAGCTAGGTCTGGAAACACCATATATTTT
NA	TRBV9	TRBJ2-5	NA	CASNRGDLQETQYF	TGTGCCAGCAACCGAGGGGACTTACAAGAGACCCAGTACTTC
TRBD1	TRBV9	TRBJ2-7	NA	CASSVGLTGGSYEQYF	TGTGCCAGCAGCGTAGGGCTGACAGGGGGCAGCTACGAGCAGTACTTC
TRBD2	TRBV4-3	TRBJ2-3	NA	CASSQDGSGVQYF	TGCGCCAGCAGCCAAGATGGTAGCGGGGTGCAGTATTTT